This TCR beta chain was found in a study of a mutant IDH1 vaccine in newly diagnosed glioma. This CDR3 has 14 amino acids. Germline lookup yields CDR1 SSHAT and CDR2 FNYEAQ (reference sequence). Profiled with immunoSEQ multiplex PCR; TCRdb holds only in-frame clones, not every one. The sample yields approximately 84,000 clones, 81% seen once. Concerning this clone itself: Its matching antigen is unknown. The junction shows a germline mismatch at one end, possibly a read error.

Time point specified: week 47, end of study. What each vaccine dose contained was 300 ug of mutant IDH1 20-mer peptide, accompanied by topical imiquimod. The rearrangement uses TRBV7-7 and TRBJ2-3, with 11 bases fitting TRBD1. This sequence originates from a middle-aged man with glioma. The sample here was PBMCs, taken from a glioma patient whose treatment included an IDH1 peptide vaccine. The CDR3 bases are TGTGCTAGCAGCCCGGGACAGGGGGCAGATACGCAGTATTTT. Translation: CASSPGQGADTQYF.